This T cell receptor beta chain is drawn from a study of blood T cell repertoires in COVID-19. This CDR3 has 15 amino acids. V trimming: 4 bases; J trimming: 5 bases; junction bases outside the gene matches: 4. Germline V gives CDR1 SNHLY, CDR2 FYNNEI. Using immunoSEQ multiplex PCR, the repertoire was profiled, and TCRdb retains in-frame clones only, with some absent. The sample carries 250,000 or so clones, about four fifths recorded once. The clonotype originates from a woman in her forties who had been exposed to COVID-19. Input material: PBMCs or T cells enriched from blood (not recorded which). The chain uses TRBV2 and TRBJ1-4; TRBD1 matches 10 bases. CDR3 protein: CASSASTGGNEKLFF. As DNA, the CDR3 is TGTGCCAGCAGTGCATCGACAGGGGGCAATGAAAAACTGTTTTTT.